The 5 T cell receptor beta chains reported below all come from one sample, sequenced in a study of cytomegalovirus exposure and HLA in healthy donors. The PCR contained 60 Vbeta and 13 Jbeta primers. Some clones are missing from TCRdb's copy, which holds only in-frame ones; the method was immunoSEQ multiplex PCR. The sample has about 160,000 clones, 80% seen once; the top ten hold about 5%. Sequencing was carried out using PBMCs. These receptors were obtained from a woman in her fifties or sixties in good health and CMV-seropositive.

The rearrangement uses TRBV19 and TRBJ1-1; 8 bases are shared with TRBD1. Losses at the gene ends were 1 base for V and 6 bases for J; bases not matched to a gene: 7. There are 15 residues in the CDR3. The germline CDR1 and CDR2 sequences are LNHDA and SQIVND (reference sequence). CDR3 DNA sequence: TGTGCCAGTAGTATAGGACAGGGGACCCAGGCTGAAGCTTTCTTT. This sequence encodes CASSIGQGTQAEAFF. The full variable domain, with the rest looked up from reference TRBV19 and TRBJ1-1, is DGGITQSPKYLFRKEGQNVTLSCEQNLNHDAMYWYRQDPGQGLRLIYYSQIVNDFQKGDIAEGYSVSREKKESFPLTVTSAQKNPTAFYLCASSIGQGTQAEAFFGQGTRLTVV.

This rearrangement joins TRBV6-6 to TRBJ2-3; possibly TRBD2 for D (5 bases). The CDR3 spans 14 residues. Germline-derived CDR1 and CDR2 are MNHNY and SVGAGI (reference sequence). The V end lost 5 bases, the J end lost 2 bases, and 11 bases lay between the germline ends. The CDR3 loop reads CASSRGSHTDTQYF. The CDR3 nucleotides read TGTGCCAGCAGTAGAGGGAGCCACACAGATACGCAGTATTTT.

This clone was picked up a small number of times. The genes are TRBV7-9 and TRBJ2-5; 14 positions agree with TRBD2. After removal of 5 bases from V and 4 bases from J, the junction contained 6 bases not matched to a gene. From germline, CDR1 is SEHNR and CDR2 FQNEAQ (reference sequence). The CDR3 runs 16 residues. CDR3 in amino acids: CASSKTSGRGRETQYF. CDR3 coding DNA: TGTGCCAGCAGCAAGACTAGCGGGAGGGGCAGAGAGACCCAGTACTTC.

This sequence joins TRBV7-2 and TRBJ2-5; weak D call: TRBD2 (6 bases). The CDR3 sequence is 14 residues long. V lost 8 bases and J 4 bases, leaving 17 bases between the germline ends. Germline V gives CDR1 SGHTA, CDR2 FQGNSA. DNA for the CDR3: TGTGCCAGCGACCTCACGGGGGTTTCAGAGACCCAGTACTTC. It yields the protein CASDLTGVSETQYF.

The rearrangement joins TRBV5-5 to TRBJ1-1; a weak D match, TRBD1 (6 bases). CDR3 length: 16 amino acids. V was shortened by 2 bases and J by 0 bases, with 14 bases between the two germline ends. CDR1 is SGHKS and CDR2 is YYEKEE in the germline V gene (reference sequence). CDR3 residues: CASSFTGNFMNTEAFF. The CDR3 DNA reads TGTGCCAGCAGCTTTACAGGGAACTTCATGAACACTGAAGCTTTCTTT. Using reference TRBV5-5 and TRBJ1-1 for the parts outside the CDR3, the full variable domain is DAGVTQSPTHLIKTRGQQVTLRCSPISGHKSVSWYQQVLGQGPQFIFQYYEKEERGRGNFPDRFSARQFPNYSSELNVNALLLGDSALYLCASSFTGNFMNTEAFFGQGTRLTVV.